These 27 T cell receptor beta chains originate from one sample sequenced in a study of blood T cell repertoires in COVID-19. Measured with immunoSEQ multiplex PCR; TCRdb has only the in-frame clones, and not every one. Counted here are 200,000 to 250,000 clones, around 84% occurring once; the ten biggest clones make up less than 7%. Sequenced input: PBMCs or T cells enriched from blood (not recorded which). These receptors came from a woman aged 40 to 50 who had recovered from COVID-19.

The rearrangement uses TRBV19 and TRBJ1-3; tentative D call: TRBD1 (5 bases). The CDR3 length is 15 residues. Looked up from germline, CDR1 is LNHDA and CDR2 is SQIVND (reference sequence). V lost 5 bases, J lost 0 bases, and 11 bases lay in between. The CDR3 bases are TGTGCCAGTAGTCTTCGACAGACCTCTGGAAACACCATATATTTT. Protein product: CASSLRQTSGNTIYF.

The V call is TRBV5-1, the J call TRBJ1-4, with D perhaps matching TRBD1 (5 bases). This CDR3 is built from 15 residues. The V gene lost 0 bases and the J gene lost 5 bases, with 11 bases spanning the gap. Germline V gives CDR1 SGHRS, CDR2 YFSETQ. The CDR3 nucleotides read TGCGCCAGCAGCTTGGCAGCAGGGTTGAATGAAAAACTGTTTTTT. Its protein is CASSLAAGLNEKLFF.

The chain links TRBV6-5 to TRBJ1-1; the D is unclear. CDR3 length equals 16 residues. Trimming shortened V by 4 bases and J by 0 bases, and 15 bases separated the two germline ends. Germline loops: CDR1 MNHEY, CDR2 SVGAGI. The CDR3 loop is CASSSPGPIMNTEAFF. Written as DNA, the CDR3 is TGTGCCAGCAGTTCCCCGGGTCCTATCATGAACACTGAAGCTTTCTTT.

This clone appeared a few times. Here the CDR3 reads CASSLAGTSGAKNIQYF. The CDR3, as DNA: TGTGCCAGCAGCTTGGCCGGGACTAGCGGAGCCAAAAACATTCAGTACTTC. The chain has TRBV5-4 and TRBJ2-4; the match to TRBD2 covers 11 bases. The V and J ends lost 0 bases and 0 bases, in that order; junction bases with no gene match: 2. This CDR3 region has 17 residues. Per the germline V gene, CDR1 is SGHNT and CDR2 is YYREEE (reference sequence).

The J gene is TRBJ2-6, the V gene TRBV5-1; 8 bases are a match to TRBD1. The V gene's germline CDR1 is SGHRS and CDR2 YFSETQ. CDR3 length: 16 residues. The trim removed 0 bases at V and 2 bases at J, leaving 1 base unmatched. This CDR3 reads CASSLVTGAGANVLTF. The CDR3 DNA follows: TGCGCCAGCAGCTTGGTGACAGGGGCTGGGGCCAACGTCCTGACTTTC. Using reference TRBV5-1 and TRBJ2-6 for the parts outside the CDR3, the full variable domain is KAGVTQTPRYLIKTRGQQVTLSCSPISGHRSVSWYQQTPGQGLQFLFEYFSETQRNKGNFPGRFSGRQFSNSRSEMNVSTLELGDSALYLCASSLVTGAGANVLTFGAGSRLTVL.

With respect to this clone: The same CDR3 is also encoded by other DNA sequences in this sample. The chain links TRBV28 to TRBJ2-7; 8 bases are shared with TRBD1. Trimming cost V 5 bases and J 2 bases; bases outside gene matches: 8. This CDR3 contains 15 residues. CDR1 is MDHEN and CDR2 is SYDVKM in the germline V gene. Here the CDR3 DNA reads TGTGCCAGCAGTCCAGGGGGCGGGCCAACCTACGAGCAGTACTTC. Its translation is CASSPGGGPTYEQYF.

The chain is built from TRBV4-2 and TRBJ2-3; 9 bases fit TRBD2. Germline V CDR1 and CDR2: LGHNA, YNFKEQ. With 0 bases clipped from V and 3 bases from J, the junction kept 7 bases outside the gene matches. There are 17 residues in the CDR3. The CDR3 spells CASSQDLAGSPTDTQYF. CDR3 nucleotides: TGTGCCAGCAGCCAAGACCTAGCGGGGTCCCCTACAGATACGCAGTATTTT.

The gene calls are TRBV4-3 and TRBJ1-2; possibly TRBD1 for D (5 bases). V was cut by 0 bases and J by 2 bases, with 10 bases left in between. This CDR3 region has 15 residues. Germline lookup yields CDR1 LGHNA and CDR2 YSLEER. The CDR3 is CASSQDRGWNYGYTF. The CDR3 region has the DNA TGCGCCAGCAGCCAAGATCGGGGGTGGAACTATGGCTACACCTTC.

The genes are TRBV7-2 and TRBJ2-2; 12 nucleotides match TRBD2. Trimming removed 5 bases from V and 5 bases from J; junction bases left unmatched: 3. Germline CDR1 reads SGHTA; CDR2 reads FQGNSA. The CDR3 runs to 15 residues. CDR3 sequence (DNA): TGTGCCAGCAGCCCGACTAGCGGGAGAACCGGGGAGCTGTTTTTT. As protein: CASSPTSGRTGELFF.

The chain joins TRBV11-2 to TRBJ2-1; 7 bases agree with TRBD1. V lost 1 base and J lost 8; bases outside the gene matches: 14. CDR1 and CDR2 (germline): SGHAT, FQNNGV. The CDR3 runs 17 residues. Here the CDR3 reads CASSLVYQGDILDEQFF. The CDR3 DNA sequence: TGTGCCAGCAGCTTAGTTTACCAGGGGGATATCCTCGATGAGCAGTTCTTC.

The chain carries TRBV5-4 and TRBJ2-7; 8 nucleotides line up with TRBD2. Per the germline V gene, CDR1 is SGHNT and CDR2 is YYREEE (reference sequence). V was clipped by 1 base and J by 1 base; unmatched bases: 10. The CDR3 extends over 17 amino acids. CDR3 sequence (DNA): TGTGCCAGCAGCTTGTCGGTACTAGCGGAGGTATCCTACGAGCAGTACTTC. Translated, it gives CASSLSVLAEVSYEQYF.

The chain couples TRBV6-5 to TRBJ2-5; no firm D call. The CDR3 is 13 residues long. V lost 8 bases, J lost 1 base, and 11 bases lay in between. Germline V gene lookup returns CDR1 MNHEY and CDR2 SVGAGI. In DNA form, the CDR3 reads TGTGCCAGCGGATCTAGATCCCAAGAGACCCAGTACTTC. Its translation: CASGSRSQETQYF.

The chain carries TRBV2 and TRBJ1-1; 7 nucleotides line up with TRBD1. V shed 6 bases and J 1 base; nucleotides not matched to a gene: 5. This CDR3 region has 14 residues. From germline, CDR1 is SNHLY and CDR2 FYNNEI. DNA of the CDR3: TGTGCCAGCAGCTCCGGGACAGCGAACACTGAAGCTTTCTTT. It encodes CASSSGTANTEAFF.

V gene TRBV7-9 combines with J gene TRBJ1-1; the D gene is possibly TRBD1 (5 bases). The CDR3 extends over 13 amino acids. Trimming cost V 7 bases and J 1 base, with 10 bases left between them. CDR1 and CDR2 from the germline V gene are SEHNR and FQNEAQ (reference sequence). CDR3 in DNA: TGTGCCAGCAAAGGTCAGGGGAACACTGAAGCTTTCTTT. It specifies CASKGQGNTEAFF.

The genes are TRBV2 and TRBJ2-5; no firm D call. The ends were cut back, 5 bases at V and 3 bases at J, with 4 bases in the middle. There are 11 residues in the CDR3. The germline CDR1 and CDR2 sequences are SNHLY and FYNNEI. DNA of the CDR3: TGTGCCAGCAGTTTCAAAGAGACCCAGTACTTC. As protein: CASSFKETQYF.

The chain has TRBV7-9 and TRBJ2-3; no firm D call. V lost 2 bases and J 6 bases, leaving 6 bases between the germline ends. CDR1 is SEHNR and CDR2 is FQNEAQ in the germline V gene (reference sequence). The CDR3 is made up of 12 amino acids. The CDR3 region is CASSLSEDTQYF. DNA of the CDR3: TGTGCCAGCAGCTTATCGGAGGATACGCAGTATTTT.

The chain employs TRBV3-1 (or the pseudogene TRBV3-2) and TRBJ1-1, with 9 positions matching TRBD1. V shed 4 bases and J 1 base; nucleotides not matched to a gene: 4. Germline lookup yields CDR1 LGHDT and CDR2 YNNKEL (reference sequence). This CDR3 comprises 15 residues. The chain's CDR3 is CASSRRDRENTEAFF. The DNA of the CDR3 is TGTGCCAGCAGCCGTAGGGACAGGGAGAACACTGAAGCTTTCTTT.

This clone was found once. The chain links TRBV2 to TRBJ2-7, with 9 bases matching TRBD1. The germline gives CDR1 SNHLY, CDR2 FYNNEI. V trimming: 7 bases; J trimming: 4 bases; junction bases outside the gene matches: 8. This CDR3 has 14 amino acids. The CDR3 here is CASKGEDRGYEQYV. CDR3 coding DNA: TGTGCCAGCAAAGGGGAGGACAGGGGTTACGAGCAGTACGTC.

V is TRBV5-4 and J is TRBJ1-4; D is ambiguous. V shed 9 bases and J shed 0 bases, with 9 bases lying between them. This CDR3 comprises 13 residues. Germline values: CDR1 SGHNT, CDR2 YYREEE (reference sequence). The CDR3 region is CATSLSTNEKLFF. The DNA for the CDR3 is TGTGCCACTAGCCTATCAACTAATGAAAAACTGTTTTTT.

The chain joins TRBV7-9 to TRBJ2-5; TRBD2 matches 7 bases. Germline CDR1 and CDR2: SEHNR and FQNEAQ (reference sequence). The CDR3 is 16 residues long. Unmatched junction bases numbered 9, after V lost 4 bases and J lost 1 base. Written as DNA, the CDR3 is TGTGCCAGCAGCTCGTGGGGAGCGGGGATCCAAGAGACCCAGTACTTC. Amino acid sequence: CASSSWGAGIQETQYF. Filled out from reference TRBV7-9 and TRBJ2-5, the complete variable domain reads DTGVSQNPRHKITKRGQNVTFRCDPISEHNRLYWYRQTLGQGPEFLTYFQNEAQLEKSRLLSDRFSAERPKGSFSTLEIQRTEQGDSAMYLCASSSWGAGIQETQYFGPGTRLLVL.

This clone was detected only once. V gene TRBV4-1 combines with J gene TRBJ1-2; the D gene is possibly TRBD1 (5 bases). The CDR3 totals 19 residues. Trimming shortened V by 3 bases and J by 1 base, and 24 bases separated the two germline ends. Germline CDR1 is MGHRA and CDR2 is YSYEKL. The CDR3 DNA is TGCGCCAGCAGCCACGGGGGAAAGCTTAAAGAACACGATAACTATGGCTACACCTTC. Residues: CASSHGGKLKEHDNYGYTF.

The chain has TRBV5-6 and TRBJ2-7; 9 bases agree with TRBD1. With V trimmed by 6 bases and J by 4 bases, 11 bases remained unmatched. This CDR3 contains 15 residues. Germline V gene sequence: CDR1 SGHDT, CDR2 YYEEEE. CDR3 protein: CASTRTGGDPYEQYV. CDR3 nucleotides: TGTGCCAGCACCAGAACAGGGGGCGATCCGTACGAGCAGTACGTC.

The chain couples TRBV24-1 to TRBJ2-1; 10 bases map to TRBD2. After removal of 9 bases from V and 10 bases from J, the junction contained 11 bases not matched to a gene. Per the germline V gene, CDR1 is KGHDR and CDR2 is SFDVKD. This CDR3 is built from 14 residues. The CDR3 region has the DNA TGTGCCACCGACGGGTCTAGCGGGAGTGGAGAGCAGTTCTTC. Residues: CATDGSSGSGEQFF.

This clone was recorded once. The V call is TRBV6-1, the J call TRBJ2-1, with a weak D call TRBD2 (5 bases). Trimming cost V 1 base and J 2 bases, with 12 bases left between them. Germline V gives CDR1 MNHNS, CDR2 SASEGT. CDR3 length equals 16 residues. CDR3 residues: CASSEDEGTPYNEQFF. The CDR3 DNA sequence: TGTGCCAGCAGTGAAGATGAGGGAACGCCCTACAATGAGCAGTTCTTC.

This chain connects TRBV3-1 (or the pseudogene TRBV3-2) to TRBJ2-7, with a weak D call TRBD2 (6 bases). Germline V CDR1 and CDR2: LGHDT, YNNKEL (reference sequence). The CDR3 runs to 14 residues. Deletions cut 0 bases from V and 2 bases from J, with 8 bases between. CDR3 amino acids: CASSQDRGTYEQYF. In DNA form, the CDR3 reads TGTGCCAGCAGCCAAGATCGGGGGACCTACGAGCAGTACTTC.

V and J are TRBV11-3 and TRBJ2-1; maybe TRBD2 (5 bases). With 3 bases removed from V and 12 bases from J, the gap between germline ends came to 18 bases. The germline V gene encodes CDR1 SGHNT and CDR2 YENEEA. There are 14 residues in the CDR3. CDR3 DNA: TGTGCCAGCAGCTTTCGGGGAACCCCACAAGGGCAGTTCTTC. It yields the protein CASSFRGTPQGQFF. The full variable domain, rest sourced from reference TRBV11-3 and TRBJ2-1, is EAGVVQSPRYKIIEKKQPVAFWCNPISGHNTLYWYLQNLGQGPELLIRYENEEAVDDSQLPKDRFSAERLKGVDSTLKIQPAELGDSAVYLCASSFRGTPQGQFFGPGTRLTVL.

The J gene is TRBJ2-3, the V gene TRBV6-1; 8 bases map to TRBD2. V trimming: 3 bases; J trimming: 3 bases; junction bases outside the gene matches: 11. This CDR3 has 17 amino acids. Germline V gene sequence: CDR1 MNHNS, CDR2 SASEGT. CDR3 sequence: CASSESGGPGFTDTQYF. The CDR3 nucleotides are TGTGCCAGCAGTGAGTCGGGAGGGCCCGGGTTTACAGATACGCAGTATTTT.